Below, 20 T cell receptor beta chains from the same sample are listed, as sequenced in a study of siplizumab effects on memory and regulatory T cells. Measured with immunoSEQ multiplex PCR; TCRdb has only the in-frame clones, and not every one. The table includes about 100,000 clones, 90% to 95% detected once. The material sequenced was Tregs sorted from blood. The receptors originated from a human donor in good health.

This rearrangement joins TRBV6-1 to TRBJ2-7; D gene unclear. V was clipped by 4 bases and J by 1 base, with 11 bases between them. This CDR3 is 14 amino acids long. Germline lookup yields CDR1 MNHNS and CDR2 SASEGT. The CDR3 DNA reads as TGTGCCAGCAGTGCAGCCCTAGGTTCCTACGAGCAGTACTTC. It specifies CASSAALGSYEQYF.

This chain connects TRBV18 to TRBJ2-6; maybe TRBD2 (5 bases). Germline V gene data show CDR1 as KGHSH and CDR2 as LQKENI. This CDR3 region has 18 residues. The germline V and J ends were trimmed by 1 base and 3 bases, with 16 bases remaining between them. The CDR3 DNA reads TGTGCCAGCTCACCACGGACCCCCGGGGTCGGTGGGGCCAACGTCCTGACTTTC. Protein sequence: CASSPRTPGVGGANVLTF.

This chain connects TRBV5-6 to TRBJ1-2, with 8 bases matching TRBD1. The CDR3 sequence is 15 residues long. Germline lookup yields CDR1 SGHDT and CDR2 YYEEEE. V lost 4 bases and J lost 3; bases outside the gene matches: 8. CDR3 amino acids: CASSPIGQGDYGYTF. The CDR3 region has the DNA TGTGCCAGCAGCCCCATCGGACAGGGTGACTATGGCTACACCTTC.

The rearrangement joins TRBV5-1 to TRBJ2-3; the match to TRBD2 covers 9 bases. The length of the CDR3 is 16 residues. Germline V gives CDR1 SGHRS, CDR2 YFSETQ. The V gene end was trimmed by 2 bases and the J gene end by 3 bases; junction bases not matched to a gene: 7. The CDR3 DNA sequence: TGCGCCAGCAGCTTAAGACTAGCGGTCGTTACAGATACGCAGTATTTT. Its protein is CASSLRLAVVTDTQYF.

This clone has just one count. V is TRBV2 and J is TRBJ1-5; D gene unclear. Deletions cut 7 bases from V and 2 bases from J, with 9 bases between. Germline lookup yields CDR1 SNHLY and CDR2 FYNNEI. This CDR3 is built from 13 residues. CDR3 loop: CASKSLGNQPQHF. Here the CDR3 DNA reads TGTGCCAGCAAGTCCCTAGGCAATCAGCCCCAGCATTTT.

V gene TRBV5-8 combines with J gene TRBJ2-5; D perhaps matches TRBD1 (6 bases). This CDR3 contains 15 residues. Germline values: CDR1 SGHTS, CDR2 YDEGEE. Between the trimmed V and J ends, which lost 1 base and 3 bases, there was a span of 13 bases. The CDR3 DNA is TGTGCCAGCAGCTTGTGGGGACGGACAGAAGAGACCCAGTACTTC. It translates to CASSLWGRTEETQYF.

The chain recombines TRBV19 with TRBJ2-1, with 10 bases that match TRBD2. Trimming cost V 5 bases and J 10 bases; bases outside gene matches: 2. Germline CDR1 reads LNHDA; CDR2 reads SQIVND (reference sequence). This CDR3 region has 12 residues. This chain's CDR3 is CASSPAGGEQFF. The CDR3 nucleotides are TGTGCCAGTAGTCCAGCGGGAGGGGAGCAGTTCTTC.

The genes are TRBV7-2 and TRBJ2-1, with 12 nucleotides matching TRBD2. J lost 7 bases, V lost 2 bases, and 9 bases had no gene match. Germline V lookup: CDR1 SGHTA, CDR2 FQGNSA. There are 17 residues in the CDR3. The CDR3 bases are TGTGCCAGCAGCTTACGAAGACTAGCGGGAGTTCGGAATGAGCAGTTCTTC. Translation gives CASSLRRLAGVRNEQFF.

The chain joins TRBV7-3 to TRBJ2-1, with 8 bases matching TRBD2. The CDR3 extends over 15 amino acids. Germline V lookup: CDR1 SGHTA, CDR2 FQGTGA. The ends lost 4 bases at V and 8 bases at J; junction bases unmatched: 10. The CDR3 protein is CASSSGPGGPHEQFF. CDR3 nucleotides: TGTGCCAGCAGCTCCGGTCCGGGAGGGCCCCATGAGCAGTTCTTC.

As DNA, the CDR3 is TGTGCCAGCAGTGAAGTGACTCGAAAGCAGTTCTTC. Protein sequence: CASSEVTRKQFF. The chain recombines TRBV6-1 with TRBJ2-1; D gene ambiguous. The germline V gene encodes CDR1 MNHNS and CDR2 SASEGT. The CDR3 spans 12 residues. V shed 1 base and J shed 11 bases, with 9 bases lying between them.

This chain joins TRBV7-9 and TRBJ2-7; 10 positions match TRBD2. V shed 5 bases and J 6 bases; nucleotides not matched to a gene: 13. This CDR3 spans 16 amino acids. Germline V gene lookup returns CDR1 SEHNR and CDR2 FQNEAQ (reference sequence). The DNA for the CDR3 is TGTGCCAGCAGCCCAGGGATAGGGACTAGCGAGATCGAGCAGTACTTC. Translation: CASSPGIGTSEIEQYF.

This chain uses TRBV18 with TRBJ2-3; 8 bases are a match to TRBD1. V gave up 3 bases and J gave up 6 bases; unmatched junction bases: 5. CDR1 and CDR2 from the germline V gene are KGHSH and LQKENI. The CDR3 covers 14 residues. CDR3 DNA sequence: TGTGCCAGCTCACCGACAGGGGCAGGGGATACGCAGTATTTT. Its protein is CASSPTGAGDTQYF.

Concerning this clone: The conserved phenylalanine or tryptophan normally closing the CDR3 is absent here, so this likely arose from a read error. V usage is TRBV5-4 and J usage is TRBJ1-2, with unresolved D. The V end was cut by 4 bases, the J end by 4 bases, with 17 bases between. Germline V gene sequence: CDR1 SGHNT, CDR2 YYREEE (reference sequence). This CDR3 spans 15 amino acids. The CDR3 loop reads CASSPLKGEAYGYTL. The CDR3 DNA reads TGTGCCAGCAGCCCGCTCAAGGGCGAAGCCTATGGCTACACCCTC.

The CDR3 nucleotides read TGTGCCAGTAGTTTCATTGGGCAGGGCGGCGGCTACACCTTC. Translated: CASSFIGQGGGYTF. V is TRBV19 and J is TRBJ1-2; a weak D match, TRBD1 (5 bases). The V and J ends lost 5 bases and 8 bases respectively, with 18 bases between them. This CDR3 is 14 amino acids long. From germline, CDR1 is LNHDA and CDR2 SQIVND (reference sequence).

The rearrangement joins TRBV23-1 to TRBJ2-5; TRBD2 might be the D (5 bases). TRBV23-1 is treated as an ORF (open reading frame) with a function not yet certain. Trimming took off 0 bases at V and 0 bases at J, with 20 bases between the two ends. CDR3 length equals 19 residues. This chain's CDR3 is CASSQSYERSTMYQETQYF. In DNA form, the CDR3 reads TGCGCCAGCAGTCAATCGTACGAGCGGAGTACCATGTACCAAGAGACCCAGTACTTC.

The chain employs TRBV10-3 and TRBJ2-1, with 8 bases lining up with TRBD2. The germline V gene encodes CDR1 ENHRY and CDR2 SYGVKD. Unmatched junction bases numbered 4, after V lost 6 bases and J lost 9 bases. This CDR3 region has 12 residues. CDR3 nucleotides: TGTGCCATCAGCATAGCGGGGCTTGAGCAGTTCTTC. The encoded protein is CAISIAGLEQFF.

This sequence joins TRBV6-5 and TRBJ2-7; 9 bases match TRBD2. This CDR3 spans 15 amino acids. V gave up 6 bases and J gave up 5 bases; unmatched junction bases: 11. The V gene's germline CDR1 is MNHEY and CDR2 SVGAGI. Here the CDR3 reads CASRTRLAVRDEQYF. CDR3 bases: TGTGCCAGCAGGACTCGACTAGCGGTGAGGGACGAGCAGTACTTC.

The rearrangement uses TRBV28 and TRBJ2-4; D assignment may be TRBD1 or TRBD2 (6 bases each). This CDR3 comprises 15 residues. V was trimmed by 3 bases and J by 3 bases, leaving 12 bases between them. Germline V gives CDR1 MDHEN, CDR2 SYDVKM. CDR3 amino acids: CASSFSGAGKNIQYF. In nucleotides, the CDR3 is TGTGCCAGCAGTTTCTCGGGGGCGGGCAAAAACATTCAGTACTTC.

This sequence joins TRBV5-1 and TRBJ1-2; possible D gene TRBD1, 6 bases. CDR3 length: 15 amino acids. Trimming removed 4 bases at V and 6 bases at J, with 19 bases between. Germline V lookup: CDR1 SGHRS, CDR2 YFSETQ. The DNA for the CDR3 is TGCGCCAGCAGCCTCAATTGGGGGGGCGTCGATGGCTACACCTTC. Its protein is CASSLNWGGVDGYTF.

This chain connects TRBV19 to TRBJ1-1; 12 positions agree with TRBD1. CDR1 and CDR2 (germline): LNHDA, SQIVND (reference sequence). V dropped 6 bases and J dropped 4; count of bases not matched to a gene: 12. The CDR3 is 17 amino acids. CDR3 protein: CASRLSRDRGLGTEAFF. CDR3 DNA sequence: TGTGCCAGTAGACTATCGCGGGACAGGGGGCTGGGCACTGAAGCTTTCTTT.